The 24 T cell receptor beta chains reported below all come from one sample, sequenced in a study of shared T cell receptors in the human thymus. Only in-frame clones appear in the TCRdb table, and some are missing; sequencing was by immunoSEQ multiplex PCR. The table records over 65,000 clones, more than 90% of them present only once. The material sequenced was thymocytes. Receptor source: a human donor.

The chain combines TRBV28 with TRBJ2-1; D remains unclear. V shed 6 bases and J shed 2 bases, with 11 bases lying between them. The germline V gene has CDR1 MDHEN and CDR2 SYDVKM. The CDR3 has 14 amino acids. The CDR3 sequence is CASRTTYTYNEQFF. The CDR3 DNA reads as TGTGCCAGCAGAACGACGTATACCTACAATGAGCAGTTCTTC.

The V call is TRBV12-5, the J call TRBJ2-3; D call uncertain. Deletions cut 2 bases from V and 2 bases from J, with 17 bases between. There are 17 residues in the CDR3. The germline gives CDR1 LGHNT, CDR2 FRNRAP. CDR3 loop: CASGLSISARPTDTQYF. Written as DNA, the CDR3 is TGTGCTAGTGGTTTGAGCATCTCCGCTAGACCCACAGATACGCAGTATTTT.

This CDR3 is CAISHPSGNTIYF. CDR3 in DNA: TGTGCCATCAGCCACCCCAGTGGAAACACCATATATTTT. The rearrangement uses TRBV10-3 and TRBJ1-3; no reliable D call. V lost 6 bases, J lost 3 bases, and 9 bases lay in between. CDR3 size: 13 residues. Germline CDR1 reads ENHRY; CDR2 reads SYGVKD.

The chain employs TRBV29-1 and TRBJ2-1; D possibly matches TRBD1 or TRBD2 (6 bases each). CDR1 and CDR2 from the germline V gene are SQVTM and ANQGSEA. Trimming cost V 1 base and J 4 bases, with 35 bases left between them. The CDR3 is 22 residues long. CDR3 loop: CSVEVTTTRSLGGRFPYNEQFF. CDR3 nucleotide sequence: TGCAGCGTTGAAGTAACTACTACACGGAGTTTGGGGGGCCGTTTTCCGTACAATGAGCAGTTCTTC.

The chain recombines TRBV11-1 with TRBJ2-1, with TRBD1 matching 12 bases. The CDR3 has 18 amino acids. Germline trimming cut 5 bases from V and 4 bases from J; bases unmatched to any gene: 12. CDR1 and CDR2 from the germline V gene are SGHAT and FQDESV (reference sequence). In DNA form, the CDR3 reads TGTGCCAGCAGCCATCGGGACAGGGGGCGCACCCTATACAATGAGCAGTTCTTC. Its protein is CASSHRDRGRTLYNEQFF.

The chain links TRBV11-2 to TRBJ2-1; 14 bases match TRBD2. CDR1 is SGHAT and CDR2 is FQNNGV in the germline V gene. The CDR3 contains 18 residues. Germline trimming cut 1 base from V and 0 bases from J; bases unmatched to any gene: 2. The CDR3 loop is CASSLGLAGGLSYNEQFF. The DNA for the CDR3 is TGTGCCAGCAGCTTAGGACTAGCGGGGGGGCTCTCCTACAATGAGCAGTTCTTC. Together with reference TRBV11-2 and TRBJ2-1, the CDR3 gives the full variable domain: EAGVAQSPRYKIIEKRQSVAFWCNPISGHATLYWYQQILGQGPKLLIQFQNNGVVDDSQLPKDRFSAERLKGVDSTLKIQPAKLEDSAVYLCASSLGLAGGLSYNEQFFGPGTRLTVL.

V gene TRBV7-2 combines with J gene TRBJ1-4, with D unclear. The CDR3 runs 15 residues. Germline CDR1 reads SGHTA; CDR2 reads FQGNSA. Trimming took 1 base from V and 8 from J, leaving 14 bases between them. The CDR3 DNA reads as TGTGCCAGCAGCTTAGGTTGCTCAGGCGGGGAAAAACTGTTTTTT. It translates to CASSLGCSGGEKLFF.

This clone was detected only once. The CDR3 reads CASSPPVESSYNEQFF. In DNA form, the CDR3 reads TGTGCCAGCAGTCCCCCGGTCGAGAGCTCCTACAATGAGCAGTTCTTC. The chain employs TRBV28 and TRBJ2-1, with D uncertain. V was trimmed by 5 bases and J by 0 bases, leaving 14 bases between them. The CDR3 is 16 residues long. CDR1 and CDR2 from the germline V gene are MDHEN and SYDVKM.

CDR3 in amino acids: CASSTRQGRGAIQYF. CDR3 in DNA: TGTGCCAGCAGCACGCGTCAGGGAAGGGGTGCCATTCAGTACTTC. The J gene is TRBJ2-4, the V gene TRBV5-4; TRBD1 is a possible D gene (5 bases). The length of the CDR3 is 15 residues. Germline V gene lookup returns CDR1 SGHNT and CDR2 YYREEE (reference sequence). V lost 4 bases and J lost 9, with 20 bases in between.

The chain recombines TRBV7-2 with TRBJ2-3; maybe TRBD2 (6 bases). There are 15 residues in the CDR3. Trimming removed 5 bases from V and 4 bases from J, with 16 bases in between. Germline V gives CDR1 SGHTA, CDR2 FQGNSA. The DNA for the CDR3 is TGTGCCAGCAGCCTTAAACCTAGCGAACCAGATACGCAGTATTTT. As protein: CASSLKPSEPDTQYF.

The CDR3 coding sequence is TGCGCCAGCAGCCGTGATCGGGTGGTTGATTCACCCCTCCACTTT. It translates to CASSRDRVVDSPLHF. The chain carries TRBV5-1 and TRBJ1-6; no clear D gene. CDR1 is SGHRS and CDR2 is YFSETQ in the germline V gene. V was cut by 4 bases and J by 8 bases, with 16 bases left in between. The CDR3 has 15 residues.

The genes are TRBV4-3 and TRBJ2-7, with D tentatively TRBD1 or TRBD2 (5 bases each). Trimming shortened V by 0 bases and J by 4 bases, and 16 bases separated the two germline ends. CDR3 size: 16 residues. The germline CDR1 and CDR2 sequences are LGHNA and YSLEER. The CDR3 bases are TGCGCCAGCAGCCAAGATCCGTGGGGGATCGAATACGAGCAGTACTTC. This sequence encodes CASSQDPWGIEYEQYF.

The chain couples TRBV9 to TRBJ2-3, with TRBD2 matching over 11 bases. Trimming removed 0 bases from V and 0 bases from J; junction bases left unmatched: 6. Germline V gene lookup returns CDR1 SGDLS and CDR2 YYNGEE. This CDR3 contains 18 residues. The CDR3 DNA reads TGTGCCAGCAGCGTAGTAGCGGGGGGGGCCCCCAGCACAGATACGCAGTATTTT. As protein: CASSVVAGGAPSTDTQYF.

The chain has TRBV7-7 and TRBJ2-5; 10 nucleotides match TRBD1. This CDR3 contains 15 residues. From germline, CDR1 is SSHAT and CDR2 FNYEAQ (reference sequence). V was clipped by 0 bases and J by 7 bases; unmatched bases: 5. Written as DNA, the CDR3 is TGTGCCAGCAGCTTAGCGGACAGGGGGAGAGGGACCCAGTACTTC. It codes for CASSLADRGRGTQYF.

The chain couples TRBV5-1 to TRBJ2-6; possible D gene TRBD1, 6 bases. CDR1 is SGHRS and CDR2 is YFSETQ in the germline V gene. The CDR3 spans 21 residues. V gave up 1 base and J gave up 2 bases, with 25 bases separating them. CDR3 DNA: TGCGCCAGCAGCTTGCATATGAACAGGGAAACCCTAGGGGCTGGGGCCAACGTCCTGACTTTC. As protein: CASSLHMNRETLGAGANVLTF. The full variable domain, in which reference TRBV5-1 and TRBJ2-6 provide the parts outside the CDR3, is KAGVTQTPRYLIKTRGQQVTLSCSPISGHRSVSWYQQTPGQGLQFLFEYFSETQRNKGNFPGRFSGRQFSNSRSEMNVSTLELGDSALYLCASSLHMNRETLGAGANVLTFGAGSRLTVL.

The chain joins TRBV14 to TRBJ1-2, with 9 bases identical to TRBD1. In germline, CDR1 is SGHDN, CDR2 FVKESK. V shed 5 bases and J 4 bases; nucleotides not matched to a gene: 8. This CDR3 has 15 residues. The CDR3 sequence is CASSERTGEGYGYTF. The CDR3, as DNA: TGTGCCAGCAGCGAAAGGACAGGGGAGGGCTATGGCTACACCTTC.

Here the CDR3 reads CAWSWLGWYEQYF. The CDR3 DNA reads as TGTGCCTGGAGTTGGCTAGGGTGGTACGAGCAGTACTTC. The chain has TRBV30 and TRBJ2-7; no clear D. V lost 2 bases and J 4 bases, leaving 12 bases between the germline ends. The CDR3 spans 13 residues. Germline V lookup: CDR1 GTSNPN, CDR2 SVGIG (reference sequence).

The V and J genes are TRBV9 and TRBJ1-1; 9 bases line up with TRBD1. The CDR3 is 14 residues long. The trim removed 4 bases at V and 4 bases at J, leaving 5 bases unmatched. CDR1 is SGDLS, CDR2 YYNGEE, per germline. For the CDR3, the DNA is TGTGCCAGCAGCACAAGACAGGGGGGCACTGAAGCTTTCTTT. It translates to CASSTRQGGTEAFF.

This chain joins TRBV7-2 and TRBJ1-1; 9 nucleotides align to TRBD1. Germline CDR1 is SGHTA and CDR2 is FQGNSA. J gave up 4 bases and V 6 bases, and 6 bases lay outside the gene matches. The CDR3 is 14 amino acids. The DNA for the CDR3 is TGTGCCAGCAGTGACGGACAGGGGAGCACTGAAGCTTTCTTT. It codes for CASSDGQGSTEAFF.

J is TRBJ1-6 and V is TRBV7-9, with D perhaps TRBD1 (6 bases). Germline CDR1 is SEHNR and CDR2 is FQNEAQ (reference sequence). This CDR3 is 19 amino acids long. Between the trimmed V and J ends, which lost 1 base and 0 bases, there was a span of 16 bases. The chain's CDR3 is CASSLGGPTGSSYNSPLHF. The DNA of the CDR3 is TGTGCCAGCAGCTTAGGGGGCCCGACAGGAAGCTCCTATAATTCACCCCTCCACTTT.

The chain carries TRBV9 and TRBJ2-1; D might be TRBD1 (5 bases). V was clipped by 0 bases and J by 5 bases, with 21 bases between them. This CDR3 has 18 residues. Germline V gene lookup returns CDR1 SGDLS and CDR2 YYNGEE. The CDR3 loop reads CASSVVALGRLIDNEQFF. In DNA, the CDR3 is TGTGCCAGCAGCGTAGTAGCTTTGGGGCGGCTTATCGACAATGAGCAGTTCTTC. The full variable domain, its missing parts supplied by reference TRBV9 and TRBJ2-1, is DSGVTQTPKHLITATGQRVTLRCSPRSGDLSVYWYQQSLDQGLQFLIQYYNGEERAKGNILERFSAQQFPDLHSELNLSSLELGDSALYFCASSVVALGRLIDNEQFFGPGTRLTVL.

This rearrangement joins TRBV4-1 to TRBJ2-3; no firm D call. V was pared by 4 bases and J by 2 bases, with 16 bases between. The CDR3 loop spans 16 amino acids. Per germline, CDR1 MGHRA and CDR2 YSYEKL. In DNA form, the CDR3 reads TGCGCCAGCAGCCGCCTAAAGGCGTCACACACAGATACGCAGTATTTT. Residues: CASSRLKASHTDTQYF.

CDR3 coding DNA: TGTGCCAGCCATACAGGCAATCAGCCCCAGCATTTT. It translates to CASHTGNQPQHF. The chain joins TRBV2 to TRBJ1-5, with D unresolved. The CDR3 covers 12 residues. Germline V gene data show CDR1 as SNHLY and CDR2 as FYNNEI. The V gene lost 8 bases and the J gene lost 2 bases, with 7 bases spanning the gap.

This clone occurred once. The CDR3 region is CASSLVPGQGGTGELFF. CDR3 coding DNA: TGTGCCAGCAGCTTAGTACCGGGACAGGGAGGGACCGGGGAGCTGTTTTTT. This sequence joins TRBV7-2 and TRBJ2-2; 9 positions agree with TRBD1. V shed 1 base, J shed 5 bases, and the junction held 8 bases outside the gene matches. This CDR3 is 17 amino acids long. CDR1 and CDR2 from the germline V gene are SGHTA and FQGNSA.